The clone carrying this T cell receptor beta chain was picked up many times. Amplified regions were TCR beta CDR3 sequences from RNA transcripts. In the first-round RT-PCR of the TCR CDR3, the HTBI primer set was used. Each CDR3 protein is one row after TCRdb ran MiXCR on the multiplex PCR reads. The data contain 300,000 to 450,000 distinct CDR3 sequences, 14% of them singletons. This entry is derived from a study of T cells in Graves' hyperthyroidism and ophthalmopathy. About the research overall: Peripheral blood draws took place at initial diagnosis, ahead of any treatment.

There are 14 residues in the CDR3. Germline V lookup: CDR1 MNHEY, CDR2 SMNVEV (reference sequence). Trimming pared 2 bases from V and 3 bases from J, leaving 11 bases between. Under 3 months was the duration of disease in ophthalmopathy patients, who also had a Clinical Activity Score of at least 3 and a NOSPECS grade of at least 4. Sequencing used blood. The J gene is TRBJ2-7, the V gene TRBV27, with D uncertain. The clonotype originates from a woman in her 30s with Graves' ophthalmopathy. The CDR3 DNA follows: TGTGCCAGCAGTTTAAGGGCTAAGAACTACGAGCAGTACTTC. It translates to CASSLRAKNYEQYF.